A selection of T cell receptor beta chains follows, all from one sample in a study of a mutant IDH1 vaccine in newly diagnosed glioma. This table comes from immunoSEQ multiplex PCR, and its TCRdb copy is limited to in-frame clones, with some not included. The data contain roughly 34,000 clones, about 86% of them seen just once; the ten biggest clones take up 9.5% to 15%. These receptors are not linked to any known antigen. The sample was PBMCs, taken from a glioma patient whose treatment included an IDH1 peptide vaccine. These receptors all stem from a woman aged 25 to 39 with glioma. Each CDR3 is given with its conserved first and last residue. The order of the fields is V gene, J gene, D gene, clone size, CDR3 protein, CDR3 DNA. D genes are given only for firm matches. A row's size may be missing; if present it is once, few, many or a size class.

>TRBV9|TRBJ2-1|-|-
CASSVLGQPVNEQFF
TGTGCCAGCAGCGTGCTGGGGCAGCCCGTAAATGAGCAGTTCTTC
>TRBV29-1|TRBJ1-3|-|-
CSVEGNRPGNTIYF
TGCAGCGTTGAAGGGAATCGGCCTGGAAACACCATATATTTT
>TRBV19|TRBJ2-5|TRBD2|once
CASSILAGGQETQYF
TGTGCCAGTAGTATACTAGCGGGGGGCCAAGAGACCCAGTACTTC
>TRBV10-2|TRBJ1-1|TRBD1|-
CASASGQGKWAFF
TGCGCCAGCGCCTCGGGACAGGGCAAGTGGGCTTTCTTT
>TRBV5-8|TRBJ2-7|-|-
CASSLAYEQYF
TGTGCCAGCAGCTTGGCTTACGAGCAGTACTTC
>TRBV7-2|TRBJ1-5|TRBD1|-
CASSTRQGGQPQHF
TGTGCCAGCAGCACCCGACAGGGCGGTCAGCCCCAGCATTTT
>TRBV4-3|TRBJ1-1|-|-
CASSQDISTVTEAFF
TGCGCCAGCAGCCAAGATATCTCCACGGTTACTGAAGCTTTCTTT
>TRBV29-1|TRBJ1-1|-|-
CSVENPGLNTEAFF
TGCAGCGTTGAAAATCCCGGGTTGAACACTGAAGCTTTCTTT
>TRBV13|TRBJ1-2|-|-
CASSLSGGGYTF
TGTGCCAGCAGCTTATCGGGGGGCGGCTACACCTTC
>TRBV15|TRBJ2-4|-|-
CATSREDRSISKNIQYF
TGTGCCACCAGCAGAGAGGACCGCTCTATATCCAAAAACATTCAGTACTTC
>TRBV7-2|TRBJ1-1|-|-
CASSLGLTGHF
TGTGCCAGCAGCTTGGGCCTCACAGGGCACTTT
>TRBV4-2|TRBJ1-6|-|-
CASSPSRTDRNSPLHF
TGTGCCAGCAGCCCTTCACGTACAGACCGAAATTCACCCCTCCACTTT
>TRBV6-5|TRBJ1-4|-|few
CASRRDEKLFF
TGTGCCAGCAGACGGGATGAAAAACTGTTTTTT
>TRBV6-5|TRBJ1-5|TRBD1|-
CASSRGQTPFWPQHF
TGTGCCAGCAGTAGGGGACAGACGCCCTTCTGGCCCCAGCATTTT
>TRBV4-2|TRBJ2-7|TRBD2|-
CASSLLGLAGSYEQYF
TGTGCCAGCAGCCTATTGGGACTAGCGGGGAGCTACGAGCAGTACTTC
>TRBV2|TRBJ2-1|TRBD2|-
CARLNTSGGAWEQFF
TGTGCCAGGTTAAATACTAGCGGGGGGGCCTGGGAGCAGTTCTTC
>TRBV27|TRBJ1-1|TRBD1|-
CASSFSTRVGQDSEAFF
TGTGCCAGCAGTTTTTCCACACGAGTTGGACAGGATTCTGAAGCTTTCTTT
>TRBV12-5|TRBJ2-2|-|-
CASGLVLPGTQVPGELFF
TGTGCTAGTGGTTTGGTTCTACCCGGGACCCAAGTGCCCGGGGAGCTGTTTTTT
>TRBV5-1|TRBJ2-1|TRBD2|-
CASSGLLAGGEQFF
TGCGCCAGCAGCGGTTTACTAGCGGGGGGTGAGCAGTTCTTC
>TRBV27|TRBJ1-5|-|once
CASSLVSNQPQHF
TGTGCCAGCAGTTTAGTCAGCAATCAGCCCCAGCATTTT
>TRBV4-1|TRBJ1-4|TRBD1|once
CASSQDRTGYNEKLFF
TGCGCCAGCAGCCAAGATCGGACAGGGTATAATGAAAAACTGTTTTTT
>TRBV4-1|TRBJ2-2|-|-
CASSQAGELFF
TGCGCCAGCAGCCAAGCCGGGGAGCTGTTTTTT
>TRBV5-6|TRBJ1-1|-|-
CASSGYRVSNTEAFF
TGTGCCAGCAGCGGGTACAGGGTATCGAACACTGAAGCTTTCTTT